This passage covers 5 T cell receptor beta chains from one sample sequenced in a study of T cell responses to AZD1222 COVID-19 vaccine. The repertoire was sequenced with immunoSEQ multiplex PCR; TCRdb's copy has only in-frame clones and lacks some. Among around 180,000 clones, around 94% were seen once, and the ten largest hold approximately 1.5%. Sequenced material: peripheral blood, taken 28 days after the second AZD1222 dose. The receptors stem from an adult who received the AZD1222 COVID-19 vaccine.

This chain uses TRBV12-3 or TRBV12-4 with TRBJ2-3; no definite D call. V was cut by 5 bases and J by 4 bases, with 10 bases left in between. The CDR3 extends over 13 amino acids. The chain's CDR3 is CASSGTGADTQYF. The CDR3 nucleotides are TGTGCCAGCAGTGGAACTGGGGCAGATACGCAGTATTTT.

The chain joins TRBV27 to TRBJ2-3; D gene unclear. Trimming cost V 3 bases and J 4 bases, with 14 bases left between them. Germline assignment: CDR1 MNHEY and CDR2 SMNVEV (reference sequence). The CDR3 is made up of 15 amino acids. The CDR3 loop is CASSFGSPASDTQYF. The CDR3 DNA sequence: TGTGCCAGCAGTTTCGGATCGCCAGCGTCAGATACGCAGTATTTT.

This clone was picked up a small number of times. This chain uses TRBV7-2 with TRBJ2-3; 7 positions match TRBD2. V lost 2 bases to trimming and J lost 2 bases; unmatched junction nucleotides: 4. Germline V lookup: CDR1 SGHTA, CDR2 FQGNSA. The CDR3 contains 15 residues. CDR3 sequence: CASSLLAADTDTQYF. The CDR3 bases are TGTGCCAGCAGCTTACTAGCGGCGGACACAGATACGCAGTATTTT.

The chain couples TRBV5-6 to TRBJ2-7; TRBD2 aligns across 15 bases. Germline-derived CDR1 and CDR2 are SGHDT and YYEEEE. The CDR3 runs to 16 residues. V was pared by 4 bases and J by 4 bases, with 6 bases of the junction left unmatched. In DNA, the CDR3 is TGTGCCAGCAGCAACGGACTAGCGGGGGGGTATTACGAGCAGTACTTC. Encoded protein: CASSNGLAGGYYEQYF. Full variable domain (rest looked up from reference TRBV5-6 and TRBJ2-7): DAGVTQSPTHLIKTRGQQVTLRCSPKSGHDTVSWYQQALGQGPQFIFQYYEEEERQRGNFPDRFSGHQFPNYSSELNVNALLLGDSALYLCASSNGLAGGYYEQYFGPGTRLTVT.

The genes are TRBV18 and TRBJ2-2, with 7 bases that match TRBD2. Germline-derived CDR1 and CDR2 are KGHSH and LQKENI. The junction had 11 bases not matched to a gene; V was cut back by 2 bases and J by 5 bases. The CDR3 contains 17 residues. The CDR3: CASSPLKAGPLTGELFF. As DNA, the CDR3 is TGTGCCAGCTCACCATTAAAAGCGGGACCTTTAACCGGGGAGCTGTTTTTT.